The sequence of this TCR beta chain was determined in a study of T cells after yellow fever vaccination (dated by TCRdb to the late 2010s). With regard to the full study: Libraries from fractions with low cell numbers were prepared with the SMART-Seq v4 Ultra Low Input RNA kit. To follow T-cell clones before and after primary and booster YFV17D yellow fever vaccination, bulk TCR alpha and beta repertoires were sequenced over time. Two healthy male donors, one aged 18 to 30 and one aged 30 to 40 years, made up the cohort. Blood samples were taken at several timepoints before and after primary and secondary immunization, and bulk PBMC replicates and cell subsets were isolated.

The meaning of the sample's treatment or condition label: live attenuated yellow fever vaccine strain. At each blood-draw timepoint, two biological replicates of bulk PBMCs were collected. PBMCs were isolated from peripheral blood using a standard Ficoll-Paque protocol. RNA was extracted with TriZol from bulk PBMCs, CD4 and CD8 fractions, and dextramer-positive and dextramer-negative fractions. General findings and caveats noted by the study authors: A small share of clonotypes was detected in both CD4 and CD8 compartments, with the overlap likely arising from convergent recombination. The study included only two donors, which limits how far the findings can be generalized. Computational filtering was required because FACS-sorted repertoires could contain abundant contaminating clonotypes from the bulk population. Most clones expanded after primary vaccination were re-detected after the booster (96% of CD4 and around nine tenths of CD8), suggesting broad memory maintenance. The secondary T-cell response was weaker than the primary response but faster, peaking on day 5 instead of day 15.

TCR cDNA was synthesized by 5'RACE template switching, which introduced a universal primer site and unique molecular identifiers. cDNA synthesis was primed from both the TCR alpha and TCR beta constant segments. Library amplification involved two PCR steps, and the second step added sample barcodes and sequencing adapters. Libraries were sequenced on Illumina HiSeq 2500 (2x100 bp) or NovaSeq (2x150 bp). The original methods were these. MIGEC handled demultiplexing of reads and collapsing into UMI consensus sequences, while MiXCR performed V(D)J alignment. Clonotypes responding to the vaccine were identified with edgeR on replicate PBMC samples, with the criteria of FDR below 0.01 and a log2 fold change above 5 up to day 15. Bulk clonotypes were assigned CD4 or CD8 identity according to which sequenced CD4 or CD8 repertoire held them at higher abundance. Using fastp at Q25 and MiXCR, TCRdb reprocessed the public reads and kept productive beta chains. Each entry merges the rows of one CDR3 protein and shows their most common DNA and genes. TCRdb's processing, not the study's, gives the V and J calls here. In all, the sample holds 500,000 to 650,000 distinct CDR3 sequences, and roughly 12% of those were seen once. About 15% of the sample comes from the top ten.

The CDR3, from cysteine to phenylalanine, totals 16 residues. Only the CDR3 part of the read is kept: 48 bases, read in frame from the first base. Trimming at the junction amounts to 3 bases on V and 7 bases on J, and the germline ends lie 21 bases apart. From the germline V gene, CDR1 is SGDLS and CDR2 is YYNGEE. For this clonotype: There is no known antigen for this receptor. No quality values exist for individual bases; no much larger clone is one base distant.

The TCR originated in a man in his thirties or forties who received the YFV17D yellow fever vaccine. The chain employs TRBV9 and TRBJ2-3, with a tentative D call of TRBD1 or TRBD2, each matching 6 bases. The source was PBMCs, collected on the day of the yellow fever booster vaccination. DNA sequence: TGTGCCAGCAGCGCGGGGGCAGACCCTCTGGGAAATACGCAGTATTTT. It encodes CASSAGADPLGNTQYF.